A single sample gave rise to the 26 T cell receptor beta chains below, sequenced in a study of PD-1 blockade in classical Hodgkin lymphoma. The method was immunoSEQ multiplex PCR; TCRdb's version includes in-frame clones alone and lacks a portion of them. The sample records about 21,000 clones, 68% being singletons. With no exception, relapse followed autologous stem cell transplantation in all patients, and brentuximab vedotin exposure varied. The specimen comprised peripheral blood mononuclear cells (PBMCs), sampled at baseline. The receptors shown here come from a human donor with classical Hodgkin lymphoma.

The CDR3 loop is CASRPTGSSYEQYF. CDR3 sequence (DNA): TGTGCCAGCAGGCCCACAGGGTCCAGCTACGAGCAGTACTTC. This chain joins TRBV28 and TRBJ2-7; TRBD1 is a possible D gene (6 bases). The CDR3 runs to 14 residues. Germline CDR1 reads MDHEN; CDR2 reads SYDVKM. V shed 6 bases and J shed 3 bases, with 15 bases lying between them.

A few counts support this clone. The chain couples TRBV9 to TRBJ2-3; D unclear. Germline loops: CDR1 SGDLS, CDR2 YYNGEE. This CDR3 is built from 15 residues. The ends were cut back, 4 bases at V and 2 bases at J, with 14 bases in the middle. This chain's CDR3 is CASSTRTDYTDTQYF. Written as DNA, the CDR3 is TGTGCCAGCAGCACACGGACGGATTACACAGATACGCAGTATTTT.

This sequence joins TRBV4-3 and TRBJ2-6, with D perhaps TRBD1 (6 bases). Trimming cost V 0 bases and J 3 bases, with 15 bases left between them. The CDR3 has 18 residues. Germline V CDR1 and CDR2: LGHNA, YSLEER. The CDR3 spells CASSQEVRGVVGANVLTF. The CDR3 region has the DNA TGCGCCAGCAGCCAAGAGGTCAGGGGTGTCGTTGGGGCCAACGTCCTGACTTTC.

The chain links TRBV28 to TRBJ2-7; possibly TRBD2 for D (5 bases). V shed 4 bases and J shed 3 bases, with 16 bases lying between them. CDR3 size: 15 residues. Germline V CDR1 and CDR2: MDHEN, SYDVKM. The CDR3 nucleotides are TGTGCCAGCAGTTCTAGCATCATGGACTTCTACGAGCAGTACTTC. It codes for CASSSSIMDFYEQYF.

The V and J genes are TRBV2 and TRBJ1-5, with 7 bases matching TRBD1. The germline gives CDR1 SNHLY, CDR2 FYNNEI. V lost 4 bases to trimming and J lost 0 bases; unmatched junction nucleotides: 3. This CDR3 has 15 amino acids. The CDR3 DNA reads as TGTGCCAGCAGTGGGGACAGCTATAGCAATCAGCCCCAGCATTTT. It specifies CASSGDSYSNQPQHF.

The V call is TRBV7-9, the J call TRBJ2-5; no firm D call. Germline CDR1 SEHNR, CDR2 FQNEAQ (reference sequence). CDR3 size: 14 residues. V was pared by 1 base and J by 1 base, with 7 bases between. CDR3 nucleotides: TGTGCCAGCAGCTTAGAAGTGATCCAAGAGACCCAGTACTTC. Its translation is CASSLEVIQETQYF. Complete variable domain (other parts from reference TRBV7-9 and TRBJ2-5): DTGVSQNPRHKITKRGQNVTFRCDPISEHNRLYWYRQTLGQGPEFLTYFQNEAQLEKSRLLSDRFSAERPKGSFSTLEIQRTEQGDSAMYLCASSLEVIQETQYFGPGTRLLVL.

This clone occurred a few times. V and J are TRBV4-3 and TRBJ2-7, with 7 positions matching TRBD2. CDR3 length equals 15 residues. V trimming: 2 bases; J trimming: 9 bases; junction bases outside the gene matches: 13. Germline V gives CDR1 LGHNA, CDR2 YSLEER. In DNA form, the CDR3 reads TGCGCCAGCAGCCAAACTAGCGAGACTTACGAGTGGCAGTACTTC. Translated, it gives CASSQTSETYEWQYF.

CDR3 sequence: CASSRKAVYSTDTQYF. CDR3 nucleotides: TGTGCCAGCAGCCGTAAGGCGGTTTATAGCACAGATACGCAGTATTTT. The chain is built from TRBV11-2 and TRBJ2-3; D uncertain. The CDR3 consists of 16 residues. In germline, CDR1 is SGHAT, CDR2 FQNNGV. Trimming took 5 bases from V and 0 from J, leaving 15 bases between them. Full variable domain (rest looked up from reference TRBV11-2 and TRBJ2-3): EAGVAQSPRYKIIEKRQSVAFWCNPISGHATLYWYQQILGQGPKLLIQFQNNGVVDDSQLPKDRFSAERLKGVDSTLKIQPAKLEDSAVYLCASSRKAVYSTDTQYFGPGTRLTVL.

This clone came up a few times. The rearrangement links TRBV27 to TRBJ1-4; 10 nucleotides align to TRBD1. This CDR3 region has 16 residues. Per germline, CDR1 MNHEY and CDR2 SMNVEV (reference sequence). V shed 5 bases, J shed 8 bases, and the junction held 11 bases outside the gene matches. This CDR3 reads CASSPDWGQGREKLFF. In nucleotides, the CDR3 is TGTGCCAGCAGTCCAGACTGGGGACAGGGGCGGGAAAAACTGTTTTTT.

This clone was recorded only once. The J gene is TRBJ1-4, the V gene TRBV30; a possible D gene is TRBD1 (6 bases). Germline V lookup: CDR1 GTSNPN, CDR2 SVGIG (reference sequence). This CDR3 region has 13 residues. V was clipped by 1 base and J by 8 bases, with 11 bases between them. CDR3 in DNA: TGTGCCTGGAGTGCGGGGGGCCGGGAAAAACTGTTTTTT. Translation: CAWSAGGREKLFF.

This chain links TRBV29-1 with TRBJ2-5, with D perhaps being TRBD1 or TRBD2 (5 bases each). Germline V CDR1 and CDR2: SQVTM, ANQGSEA. The CDR3 length is 13 residues. V lost 6 bases and J 5 bases, leaving 16 bases between the germline ends. The CDR3 here is CSVKGPIGETQYF. The CDR3 bases are TGCAGCGTCAAGGGACCCATAGGGGAGACCCAGTACTTC.

V and J are TRBV15 and TRBJ1-2, with unresolved D. The CDR3 totals 14 residues. CDR1 is LNHNV and CDR2 is YYDKDF in the germline V gene (reference sequence). Trimming took off 3 bases at V and 7 bases at J, with 15 bases between the two ends. The CDR3 DNA reads TGTGCCACCAGCAGTCGGGTCGGACGTGGTGGCTACACCTTC. This encodes CATSSRVGRGGYTF. The full variable domain, rest sourced from reference TRBV15 and TRBJ1-2, is DAMVIQNPRYQVTQFGKPVTLSCSQTLNHNVMYWYQQKSSQAPKLLFHYYDKDFNNEADTPDNFQSRRPNTSFCFLDIRSPGLGDTAMYLCATSSRVGRGGYTFGSGTRLTVV.

V usage is TRBV7-8 and J usage is TRBJ1-4; D gene unclear. CDR3 length equals 15 residues. V was pared by 5 bases and J by 8 bases, with 18 bases between. Germline assignment: CDR1 SGHVS and CDR2 FQNEAQ. CDR3 region: CASSPRPGRGEKLFF. CDR3 nucleotide sequence: TGTGCCAGCAGCCCCCGGCCGGGTCGAGGGGAAAAACTGTTTTTT.

J is TRBJ2-3 and V is TRBV5-1; TRBD2 aligns across 16 bases. Germline-derived CDR1 and CDR2 are SGHRS and YFSETQ. V was pared by 3 bases and J by 4 bases, with 2 bases of the junction left unmatched. The CDR3 consists of 16 residues. In DNA, the CDR3 is TGCGCCAGCAGCTCGGGGACTAGCGGGAGGGCAGATACGCAGTATTTT. This translates into CASSSGTSGRADTQYF.

In this sample, this clone turned up once. The V and J genes are TRBV4-2 and TRBJ1-4, with 8 bases matching TRBD1. With V trimmed by 5 bases and J by 0 bases, 11 bases remained unmatched. CDR1 is LGHNA and CDR2 is YNFKEQ in the germline V gene. The CDR3 consists of 18 residues. The CDR3, as DNA: TGTGCCAGCAGCTCGTGGGGGGGGACAGGAGCAACTAATGAAAAACTGTTTTTT. This encodes CASSSWGGTGATNEKLFF.

CDR3 nucleotides: TGCGCCAGCAGCCAAGATTGGGCAGCCGCCATCTATGGCTACACCTTC. Amino acid sequence: CASSQDWAAAIYGYTF. V gene TRBV4-3 combines with J gene TRBJ1-2; D unresolved. Germline V lookup: CDR1 LGHNA, CDR2 YSLEER. The V and J ends lost 0 bases and 4 bases respectively, with 15 bases between them. The CDR3 spans 16 residues.

This chain joins TRBV20-1 and TRBJ1-2, with 7 bases aligning to TRBD1. This CDR3 has 10 residues. The V segment lost 0 bases and the J segment 14 bases; nucleotides outside the gene matches: 3. Germline assignment: CDR1 DFQATT and CDR2 SNEGSKA (reference sequence). CDR3 amino acids: CSAREAGGTF. In DNA, the CDR3 is TGCAGTGCTAGAGAAGCAGGGGGGACCTTC.

The chain links TRBV6-4 to TRBJ2-3, with 12 bases that match TRBD2. J gave up 3 bases and V 5 bases, and 3 bases lay outside the gene matches. Germline lookup yields CDR1 MRHNA and CDR2 SNTAGT. The CDR3 sequence is 15 residues long. For the CDR3, the DNA is TGTGCCAGCAGTCCCGGACTAGCGGGAACAGATACGCAGTATTTT. Translation gives CASSPGLAGTDTQYF.

The chain carries TRBV5-8 and TRBJ2-2; D tentatively fits TRBD1 or TRBD2 (5 bases each). V shed 6 bases and J shed 1 base, with 10 bases lying between them. This CDR3 is built from 14 residues. CDR1 and CDR2 (germline): SGHTS, YDEGEE. CDR3: CASNRGQNTGELFF. In nucleotides, the CDR3 is TGTGCCAGCAACCGGGGCCAGAACACCGGGGAGCTGTTTTTT.

A few counts support this clone. This chain links TRBV9 with TRBJ2-7, with a weak D call TRBD1 (7 bases). Germline V lookup: CDR1 SGDLS, CDR2 YYNGEE. V lost 0 bases and J lost 4, with 14 bases in between. There are 15 residues in the CDR3. The CDR3 DNA reads TGTGCCAGCAGCGTAGATGGAGGGGGCGGGTACGAGCAGTACTTC. Residues: CASSVDGGGGYEQYF.

The chain joins TRBV19 to TRBJ1-1; 7 positions match TRBD1. Germline loops: CDR1 LNHDA, CDR2 SQIVND (reference sequence). The ends lost 8 bases at V and 3 bases at J; junction bases unmatched: 3. The CDR3 has 12 amino acids. The CDR3 spells CASGGQYTEAFF. CDR3 sequence (DNA): TGTGCCAGTGGGGGACAGTACACTGAAGCTTTCTTT.

The V call is TRBV5-8, the J call TRBJ1-6; no clear D gene. V was clipped by 4 bases and J by 4 bases, with 15 bases between them. The germline V gene has CDR1 SGHTS and CDR2 YDEGEE. There are 16 residues in the CDR3. For the CDR3, the DNA is TGTGCCAGCAGCCTGTATCGTCCGACGTATAATTCACCCCTCCACTTT. Translated, it gives CASSLYRPTYNSPLHF.

This chain uses TRBV19 with TRBJ2-4; D is possibly TRBD1 (6 bases). The CDR3 is 12 amino acids. Trimming stripped 4 bases from V and 9 bases from J, with 10 bases between. Germline CDR1 is LNHDA and CDR2 is SQIVND (reference sequence). CDR3 in DNA: TGTGCCAGTAGTAGTACAGGGACCATTCAGTACTTC. Translated: CASSSTGTIQYF.

This clone was seen a handful of times. The J gene is TRBJ2-7, the V gene TRBV5-1; tentative D call: TRBD1 (5 bases). The CDR3 totals 14 residues. The germline V gene encodes CDR1 SGHRS and CDR2 YFSETQ. V was cut by 2 bases and J by 0 bases, with 9 bases left in between. CDR3 DNA: TGCGCCAGCAGCTTCCAGGGAACCTCCTACGAGCAGTACTTC. It encodes CASSFQGTSYEQYF.

This clone was detected only once. V and J are TRBV15 and TRBJ2-2; D is perhaps TRBD2 (6 bases). CDR3 length: 17 residues. From germline, CDR1 is LNHNV and CDR2 YYDKDF (reference sequence). V was shortened by 0 bases and J by 0 bases, with 11 bases between the two germline ends. CDR3 DNA: TGTGCCACCAGCAGAGATGGGGACTCCGCGAACACCGGGGAGCTGTTTTTT. It codes for CATSRDGDSANTGELFF.

Sample share makes this clone medium-sized. Other DNA variants within this sample encode the same CDR3. V gene TRBV25-1 combines with J gene TRBJ1-1; 7 positions match TRBD1. CDR1 and CDR2 from the germline V gene are MGHDK and SYGVNS. The CDR3 runs 16 residues. V trimming: 1 base; J trimming: 1 base; junction bases outside the gene matches: 6. CDR3 in DNA: TGTGCCAGCAGTGAATGGAGGCAGGGGGGGAACACTGAAGCTTTCTTT. Translation gives CASSEWRQGGNTEAFF.